Listed below are T cell receptor beta chains from one sample, sequenced in a study of blood T cell repertoires in COVID-19. Data came from immunoSEQ multiplex PCR; TCRdb stores just in-frame clones and leaves some out. The sample lists 65,000 to 70,000 clones; about 94% were seen once. The sequenced sample consisted of peripheral blood. All receptors derive from a man in his 70s with active COVID-19. The CDR3 runs from the conserved cysteine through the conserved F or W. A D gene is named only where the DNA matches it firmly. Clone size, where shown, is once, few, many, or a class for clones that have expanded.

D gene: .; clone size: once; J gene: TRBJ1-1; V gene: TRBV27; CDR3 DNA: TGTGCCAGCAGTTTATCGGGCACCAACCAAGCTTTCTTT; CDR3 protein: CASSLSGTNQAFF
D gene: .; clone size: .; J gene: TRBJ2-5; V gene: TRBV7-8; CDR3 DNA: TGTGCCAGCAGCTCCTTCGAGACCCAGTACTTC; CDR3 protein: CASSSFETQYF
D gene: TRBD1; clone size: once; J gene: TRBJ2-5; V gene: TRBV19; CDR3 DNA: TGTGCCAGTAGTTCCGGACAGGCGCCTCAAGAGACCCAGTACTTC; CDR3 protein: CASSSGQAPQETQYF
D gene: TRBD1; clone size: .; J gene: TRBJ2-3; V gene: TRBV5-1; CDR3 DNA: TGCGCCAGCAGCACCGGGACAGGGGGCAGGGGCACAGATACGCAGTATTTT; CDR3 protein: CASSTGTGGRGTDTQYF
D gene: .; clone size: .; J gene: TRBJ2-5; V gene: TRBV5-4; CDR3 DNA: TGTGCCAGCAGATCGACTAGACAAGAGACCCAGTACTTC; CDR3 protein: CASRSTRQETQYF
D gene: TRBD1; clone size: .; J gene: TRBJ2-7; V gene: TRBV5-4; CDR3 DNA: TGTGCCAGCAGTTCCGGGACAGCGGTCTTCAGTGAGCAGTACTTC; CDR3 protein: CASSSGTAVFSEQYF
D gene: .; clone size: .; J gene: TRBJ1-1; V gene: TRBV27; CDR3 DNA: TGTGCCAGCAGTATCTCCCGTAGTATGAACACTGAAGCTTTCTTT; CDR3 protein: CASSISRSMNTEAFF
D gene: .; clone size: .; J gene: TRBJ2-5; V gene: TRBV5-1; CDR3 DNA: TGCGCCAGCAGCTTGGTACCTCGGGAGACCCAGTACTTC; CDR3 protein: CASSLVPRETQYF
D gene: .; clone size: .; J gene: TRBJ2-2; V gene: TRBV28; CDR3 DNA: TGTGCCAGCCCCGATAGACACTTCACCGGGGAGCTGTTTTTT; CDR3 protein: CASPDRHFTGELFF
D gene: TRBD2; clone size: .; J gene: TRBJ2-7; V gene: TRBV5-4; CDR3 DNA: TGTGCCAGCAGCTTGGTGGGAGGGGTGGGTGAGCAGTACTTC; CDR3 protein: CASSLVGGVGEQYF
D gene: .; clone size: .; J gene: TRBJ2-1; V gene: TRBV5-5; CDR3 DNA: TGTGCCAGCAGCTTGAATGAGGGTACCTACAATGAGCAGTTCTTC; CDR3 protein: CASSLNEGTYNEQFF
D gene: TRBD1; clone size: .; J gene: TRBJ2-1; V gene: TRBV19; CDR3 DNA: TGTGCCAGTACAACCCGCGGTAGGGGGCCCTACAATGAGCAGTTCTTC; CDR3 protein: CASTTRGRGPYNEQFF
D gene: TRBD1; clone size: .; J gene: TRBJ2-4; V gene: TRBV3-1/TRBV3-2; CDR3 DNA: TGTGCCAGCAGCCAAGGGATGGCAGGGGGACGAGCCAAAAACATTCAGTACTTC; CDR3 protein: CASSQGMAGGRAKNIQYF
D gene: TRBD1; clone size: .; J gene: TRBJ2-7; V gene: TRBV7-9; CDR3 DNA: TGTGCCAGCAGCTTAGCGGACAGGGGTGACGAGCAGTACTTC; CDR3 protein: CASSLADRGDEQYF
D gene: TRBD1; clone size: .; J gene: TRBJ1-6; V gene: TRBV7-2; CDR3 DNA: TGTGCCAGCAGCTTAGACGGGACAGGGCTGGGTTCACCCCTCCACTTT; CDR3 protein: CASSLDGTGLGSPLHF
D gene: .; clone size: .; J gene: TRBJ2-5; V gene: TRBV19; CDR3 DNA: TGTGCCAGTACCGCACTTCAGGGAGAGACCCAGTACTTC; CDR3 protein: CASTALQGETQYF
D gene: .; clone size: .; J gene: TRBJ1-6; V gene: TRBV15; CDR3 DNA: TGTGCCACCAGCTTACAGACCGAAACACCCCTCCACTTT; CDR3 protein: CATSLQTETPLHF
D gene: .; clone size: .; J gene: TRBJ1-2; V gene: TRBV20-1; CDR3 DNA: TGCAGTGCTAGCCGGGACTTCTTATCCACCTTC; CDR3 protein: CSASRDFLSTF
D gene: TRBD2; clone size: once; J gene: TRBJ2-5; V gene: TRBV6-1; CDR3 DNA: TGTGCCAGCAGTGAAGCGCCTAGCGGGGCCCGAGAGACCCAGTACTTC; CDR3 protein: CASSEAPSGARETQYF
D gene: TRBD2; clone size: .; J gene: TRBJ2-3; V gene: TRBV5-1; CDR3 DNA: TGCGCCACCCGGACTAGCGGGGCGACAGATACGCAGTATTTT; CDR3 protein: CATRTSGATDTQYF
D gene: .; clone size: .; J gene: TRBJ1-1; V gene: TRBV25-1; CDR3 DNA: TGTGCCAGCAGTGAAACGGCGGTCATGAACACTGAAGCTTTCTTT; CDR3 protein: CASSETAVMNTEAFF
D gene: .; clone size: .; J gene: TRBJ1-4; V gene: TRBV3-1/TRBV3-2; CDR3 DNA: TGTGCCAGCAGCCAAGGACAGATTGTCGAAAAACTGTTTTTT; CDR3 protein: CASSQGQIVEKLFF
D gene: .; clone size: .; J gene: TRBJ2-5; V gene: TRBV6-2/TRBV6-3; CDR3 DNA: TGTGCCAGCAGTTACCCACCACTTATACTAGGAGCGGAGACCCAGTACTTC; CDR3 protein: CASSYPPLILGAETQYF
D gene: TRBD2; clone size: .; J gene: TRBJ2-2; V gene: TRBV5-1; CDR3 DNA: TGCGCCAGCGCACAAAAACTAGCGGACGGGGAGCTGTTTTTT; CDR3 protein: CASAQKLADGELFF
D gene: TRBD2; clone size: .; J gene: TRBJ2-1; V gene: TRBV6-5; CDR3 DNA: TGTGCCAGCTATAGGGCGGGGGGTTATGAGCAGTTCTTC; CDR3 protein: CASYRAGGYEQFF
D gene: .; clone size: once; J gene: TRBJ2-2; V gene: TRBV3-1/TRBV3-2; CDR3 DNA: TGTGCCAGCAGCCGATTGGGGGGAGGAACCGAAAACACCGGGGAGCTGTTTTTT; CDR3 protein: CASSRLGGGTENTGELFF
D gene: TRBD1; clone size: .; J gene: TRBJ1-1; V gene: TRBV5-1; CDR3 DNA: TGCGCCAGCAGCCCGGGACAGAGAAACACTGAAGCTTTCTTT; CDR3 protein: CASSPGQRNTEAFF
D gene: TRBD1; clone size: once; J gene: TRBJ2-5; V gene: TRBV19; CDR3 DNA: TGTGCCAGTAGTGCACACGCAGGGGGCGCTGAGACCCAGTACTTC; CDR3 protein: CASSAHAGGAETQYF
D gene: TRBD1; clone size: .; J gene: TRBJ1-1; V gene: TRBV20-1; CDR3 DNA: TGCAGTGCTAGTTCGGACAGGGGTGAAGCTTTCTTT; CDR3 protein: CSASSDRGEAFF
D gene: TRBD1; clone size: .; J gene: TRBJ2-5; V gene: TRBV19; CDR3 DNA: TGTGCCAGTAGTCCTAGGGACAGGGGTATTGAACGGGAGACCCAGTACTTC; CDR3 protein: CASSPRDRGIERETQYF
D gene: .; clone size: .; J gene: TRBJ1-2; V gene: TRBV5-6; CDR3 DNA: TGTGCCAGCAGCCGTGGTACCAGTAACTATGGCTACACCTTC; CDR3 protein: CASSRGTSNYGYTF
D gene: TRBD1; clone size: .; J gene: TRBJ2-1; V gene: TRBV7-2; CDR3 DNA: TGTGCCAGCAGCTTAAGGACAGGGTACAATGAGCAGTTCTTC; CDR3 protein: CASSLRTGYNEQFF
D gene: TRBD1; clone size: .; J gene: TRBJ2-1; V gene: TRBV10-3; CDR3 DNA: TGTGCCATCAATTCCCGGGACAGCAATGAGCAGTTCTTC; CDR3 protein: CAINSRDSNEQFF
D gene: TRBD2; clone size: .; J gene: TRBJ2-7; V gene: TRBV2; CDR3 DNA: TGTGCCAGCAGTGAGAGTGGACTAGTAACGGGATACGAGCAGTACTTC; CDR3 protein: CASSESGLVTGYEQYF
D gene: TRBD1; clone size: .; J gene: TRBJ2-7; V gene: TRBV11-2; CDR3 DNA: TGTGCCAGCCGACAGGGAACCTACGAGCAGTACTTC; CDR3 protein: CASRQGTYEQYF
D gene: TRBD1; clone size: .; J gene: TRBJ1-1; V gene: TRBV2; CDR3 DNA: TGTGCCAGCAGTTCCCTGGACAGGGGATACACTGAAGCTTTCTTT; CDR3 protein: CASSSLDRGYTEAFF